This T cell receptor (beta chain) was captured in a study of blood T cell repertoires in COVID-19. Germline CDR1 and CDR2: SGHKS and YYEKEE (reference sequence). The CDR3 runs to 15 residues. Profiling relied on immunoSEQ multiplex PCR, and the TCRdb table lists in-frame clones only, not all of them. The sample has hundreds of thousands of clones, roughly 80% seen once. As concerns this clone: At one of its ends the junction is not consistent with the germline gene, which may arise from a read error.

The receptor was derived from a woman aged 55-70 years with active or convalescent COVID-19. This sequence joins TRBV5-5 and TRBJ1-2; D is undetermined. The sequenced sample was peripheral blood. In nucleotides, the CDR3 is TGTGCCAGCAGCTTGGAGCCAGTAAAGAACTATGACTACACCTTC. Its protein product is CASSLEPVKNYDYTF.